This T cell receptor beta chain derives from a study of T cells after yellow fever vaccination. TCRdb re-called the 5' RACE reads through MiXCR, storing one row per CDR3 protein. The data contain some 220,000 distinct CDR3 sequences, under 3.5% of them singletons. Germline lookup yields CDR1 LGHDT and CDR2 YNNKEL (reference sequence). The CDR3 contains 13 residues. Trimming removed 2 bases at V and 7 bases at J, with 6 bases between. This chain joins TRBV3-1 and TRBJ1-6, with TRBD1 as a possible D gene (5 bases). This TCR came from a man aged 18 to 30 who received the YFV17D yellow fever vaccine. The source was CD4+ T cells sorted from PBMCs, collected 10 days after the yellow fever booster vaccination. CDR3 amino acids: CASSQRQNSPLHF. CDR3 DNA: TGTGCCAGCAGCCAACGACAGAATTCACCCCTCCACTTT.